Sequencing of this TCR beta chain was carried out in a study of T cell responses to AZD1222 COVID-19 vaccine. Whole-study results and caveats: The sample set comprised mostly white British donors with more females, and clonal diversity was possibly underestimated. Reports say nearly half of spike-specific TCRs go after unmutated variant regions.

Libraries were prepared by immunoSEQ multiplex PCR; TCRdb keeps only in-frame clonotypes and omits some of them. The sample carries approximately 80,000 clones, 70% to 90% recorded once. Notes on this clone: Its antigen is as yet unknown.

CDR3 size: 12 residues. Trimming removed 7 bases from V and 1 base from J, with 4 bases in between. The germline CDR1 and CDR2 sequences are MDHEN and SYDVKM. This chain joins TRBV28 and TRBJ2-2; D remains ambiguous. The starting material was peripheral blood, obtained 28 days after the second AZD1222 dose. The receptor's source is an adult who received the AZD1222 COVID-19 vaccine. CDR3 sequence: CASIQNTGELFF. CDR3 sequence (DNA): TGTGCCAGCATACAGAACACCGGGGAGCTGTTTTTT.